This passage covers 22 T cell receptor beta chains from one sample sequenced in a study of T cells after yellow fever vaccination. TCRdb reprocessed the 5' RACE reads via MiXCR and lists one record per CDR3 protein. The table records some 130,000 distinct CDR3 sequences, approximately 6.6% of them present only once. The sample was CD4+ T cells sorted from PBMCs, taken 10 days after the yellow fever booster vaccination. Every receptor here comes from a young man who received the YFV17D yellow fever vaccine.

The chain employs TRBV18 and TRBJ2-7; 14 bases line up with TRBD2. This CDR3 region has 16 residues. The germline CDR1 and CDR2 sequences are KGHSH and LQKENI. Germline trimming cut 2 bases from V and 6 bases from J; bases unmatched to any gene: 6. CDR3 sequence: CASSPMGLAGVSEQYF. The CDR3 coding sequence is TGTGCCAGCTCACCAATGGGACTAGCGGGAGTTAGCGAGCAGTACTTC.

The chain has TRBV24-1 and TRBJ2-1, with 7 bases fitting TRBD1. Unmatched junction bases numbered 8, after V lost 3 bases and J lost 7 bases. The CDR3 has 15 amino acids. Germline CDR1 reads KGHDR; CDR2 reads SFDVKD. CDR3 region: CATSDTRQGGNEQFF. The CDR3 DNA is TGTGCCACCAGTGATACAAGACAGGGTGGGAATGAGCAGTTCTTC.

This clonotype was picked up many times. V and J are TRBV20-1 and TRBJ1-1; D gene ambiguous. The CDR3 contains 12 residues. The V gene's germline CDR1 is DFQATT and CDR2 SNEGSKA (reference sequence). With 5 bases removed from V and 1 base from J, the gap between germline ends came to 8 bases. CDR3 bases: TGCAGTGCTCTGGTAGCGAACACTGAAGCTTTCTTT. This translates into CSALVANTEAFF.

The sample holds many counts of this clonotype. The chain links TRBV7-6 to TRBJ2-1; D unclear. Deletions cut 0 bases from V and 2 bases from J, with 14 bases between. The CDR3 loop spans 17 amino acids. Germline loops: CDR1 SGHVS, CDR2 FNYEAQ. The CDR3 DNA reads as TGTGCCAGCAGCTTAGCGAGGCGGCCTGGGGCCTACAATGAGCAGTTCTTC. Its protein is CASSLARRPGAYNEQFF.

This clonotype occurred many times. The chain links TRBV20-1 to TRBJ1-4, with D hard to call. Looked up from germline, CDR1 is DFQATT and CDR2 is SNEGSKA (reference sequence). The V end was cut by 6 bases, the J end by 4 bases, with 12 bases between. CDR3 length: 13 amino acids. CDR3 protein: CSAGASLNEKLFF. DNA of the CDR3: TGCAGTGCAGGCGCGTCTCTTAATGAAAAACTGTTTTTT.

In this sample, this clonotype turned up many times. The V call is TRBV5-1, the J call TRBJ2-1; maybe TRBD2 (5 bases). CDR3 length: 16 amino acids. From germline, CDR1 is SGHRS and CDR2 YFSETQ. Trimming left V 0 bases short and J 1 base short, with 11 bases between. DNA for the CDR3: TGCGCCAGCAGCTTGGAACGGACGGGGTCCTACAATGAGCAGTTCTTC. Residues: CASSLERTGSYNEQFF.

This chain links TRBV5-4 with TRBJ2-1; D is uncertain. Between the trimmed V and J ends, which lost 0 bases and 3 bases, there was a span of 4 bases. The CDR3 extends over 13 amino acids. CDR1 is SGHNT and CDR2 is YYREEE in the germline V gene (reference sequence). The CDR3 protein is CASSLDHYNEQFF. In DNA, the CDR3 is TGTGCCAGCAGCTTGGATCACTACAATGAGCAGTTCTTC.

The chain links TRBV19 to TRBJ2-3; D tentatively reads TRBD1 or TRBD2 (6 bases each). The V gene's germline CDR1 is LNHDA and CDR2 SQIVND (reference sequence). This CDR3 spans 15 amino acids. Trimming took off 10 bases at V and 4 bases at J, with 21 bases between the two ends. In DNA, the CDR3 is TGTGCCACAAGCCAAACAGGGCGGGGCCCAGATACGCAGTATTTT. It yields the protein CATSQTGRGPDTQYF.

In this sample, this clonotype turned up a few times. The chain recombines TRBV4-3 with TRBJ2-7, with D perhaps matching TRBD2 (6 bases). V lost 3 bases and J 2 bases, leaving 14 bases between the germline ends. The CDR3 spans 15 residues. CDR1 LGHNA and CDR2 YSLEER come from the germline V gene. CDR3 coding DNA: TGCGCCAGCAGCCATTCCTCGGGAGAGACCTACGAGCAGTACTTC. Protein sequence: CASSHSSGETYEQYF.

This clonotype was counted a few times. The J gene is TRBJ2-2, the V gene TRBV7-2; D is uncertain. The germline V and J ends were trimmed by 0 bases and 5 bases, with 7 bases remaining between them. Germline V lookup: CDR1 SGHTA, CDR2 FQGNSA. The CDR3 contains 14 residues. For the CDR3, the DNA is TGTGCCAGCAGCTTAGCTTACGGGACCGGGGAGCTGTTTTTT. Residues: CASSLAYGTGELFF.

CDR3 coding DNA: TGTGCCAGCAGTGAATTTACGGGACATATCTATGGCTACACCTTC. This translates into CASSEFTGHIYGYTF. The chain carries TRBV2 and TRBJ1-2, with D maybe TRBD1 (6 bases). CDR1 and CDR2 (germline): SNHLY, FYNNEI. CDR3 size: 15 residues. Trimming shortened V by 2 bases and J by 4 bases, and 14 bases separated the two germline ends.

The table lists this clonotype with a few counts. CDR3 nucleotide sequence: TGTGCCAGCAGCTTGGTGGAGGGATTGAACACTGAAGCTTTCTTT. Its protein product is CASSLVEGLNTEAFF. This chain links TRBV5-6 with TRBJ1-1; unclear D gene. V was trimmed by 0 bases and J by 0 bases, leaving 9 bases between them. The CDR3 is made up of 15 amino acids. Germline V gives CDR1 SGHDT, CDR2 YYEEEE.

This clonotype has at least ten counts. The chain recombines TRBV12-3 or TRBV12-4 with TRBJ1-1, with D unclear. The V end lost 1 base, the J end lost 7 bases, and 7 bases lay between the germline ends. The CDR3 has 12 residues. Here the CDR3 DNA reads TGTGCCAGCAGTTTAGAACAGTTTGAAGCTTTCTTT. Encoded protein: CASSLEQFEAFF.

The CDR3 sequence: CASSAGTSARDAEQYF. DNA for the CDR3: TGTGCCAGCAGCGCCGGGACTAGCGCGCGCGACGCCGAGCAGTACTTC. This sequence joins TRBV7-2 and TRBJ2-7, with 10 bases lining up with TRBD2. With V trimmed by 5 bases and J by 6 bases, 13 bases remained unmatched. CDR3 size: 16 residues. Per the germline V gene, CDR1 is SGHTA and CDR2 is FQGNSA. Supplemented by reference TRBV7-2 and TRBJ2-7, the full variable domain reads GAGVSQSPSNKVTEKGKDVELRCDPISGHTALYWYRQSLGQGLEFLIYFQGNSAPDKSGLPSDRFSAERTGGSVSTLTIQRTQQEDSAVYLCASSAGTSARDAEQYFGPGTRLTVT.

This clonotype has a count of ten or more. The V gene is TRBV28, the J gene TRBJ2-7; D unclear. There are 14 residues in the CDR3. Germline V lookup: CDR1 MDHEN, CDR2 SYDVKM. The V and J ends lost 2 bases and 2 bases respectively, with 10 bases between them. Written as DNA, the CDR3 is TGTGCCAGCAGTTTAACGGAAGGGACCTACGAGCAGTACTTC. It translates to CASSLTEGTYEQYF. The full variable domain, with the rest looked up from reference TRBV28 and TRBJ2-7, is DVKVTQSSRYLVKRTGEKVFLECVQDMDHENMFWYRQDPGLGLRLIYFSYDVKMKEKGDIPEGYSVSREKKERFSLILESASTNQTSMYLCASSLTEGTYEQYFGPGTRLTVT.

This clonotype has at least ten counts. The rearrangement links TRBV5-6 to TRBJ2-3, with 10 nucleotides matching TRBD2. V was clipped by 3 bases and J by 4 bases; unmatched bases: 8. Germline V gives CDR1 SGHDT, CDR2 YYEEEE. The CDR3 consists of 16 residues. The CDR3 loop reads CASSSPRLAGSDTQYF. The DNA for the CDR3 is TGTGCCAGCAGCTCGCCTCGACTAGCGGGCTCAGATACGCAGTATTTT.

This clonotype occurred many times. This chain joins TRBV3-1 and TRBJ2-3; TRBD2 aligns across 8 bases. CDR3 size: 15 residues. Per germline, CDR1 LGHDT and CDR2 YNNKEL (reference sequence). V lost 4 bases to trimming and J lost 4 bases; unmatched junction nucleotides: 7. Written as DNA, the CDR3 is TGTGCCAGCAGCCCCACAGCGGGAGTACCAGATACGCAGTATTTT. Translation gives CASSPTAGVPDTQYF.

There are many counts of this clonotype. This chain uses TRBV6-5 with TRBJ1-6; 9 positions agree with TRBD1. Per the germline V gene, CDR1 is MNHEY and CDR2 is SVGAGI. There are 14 residues in the CDR3. Unmatched junction bases numbered 2, after V lost 2 bases and J lost 9 bases. CDR3 coding DNA: TGTGCCAGCAGTTACGGGACAGGGATTTCACCCCTCCACTTT. Translation gives CASSYGTGISPLHF.

The table lists this clonotype with many counts. CDR3 in amino acids: CSASRDSGANVLTF. As DNA, the CDR3 is TGCAGTGCTAGCCGGGACTCGGGGGCCAACGTCCTGACTTTC. The rearrangement links TRBV20-1 to TRBJ2-6; perhaps TRBD2 as D (6 bases). The V end was cut by 3 bases, the J end by 4 bases, with 10 bases between. The germline CDR1 and CDR2 sequences are DFQATT and SNEGSKA (reference sequence). This CDR3 spans 14 amino acids.

Many counts were recorded for this clonotype. The chain has TRBV6-1 and TRBJ2-7, with D perhaps matching TRBD1 (6 bases). V lost 6 bases, J lost 2 bases, and 14 bases lay in between. Germline loops: CDR1 MNHNS, CDR2 SASEGT. The CDR3 runs 14 residues. The DNA of the CDR3 is TGTGCCAGCAGCCCCCGAGGGGGACCCTACGAGCAGTACTTC. It translates to CASSPRGGPYEQYF.

This clonotype was recorded at least ten times. CDR3 sequence (DNA): TGCAGTGCTACGGGACTAGCGGGGTGGAATGAGCAGTTCTTC. Its translation is CSATGLAGWNEQFF. The chain recombines TRBV20-1 with TRBJ2-1, with TRBD2 matching over 13 bases. This CDR3 has 14 residues. J gave up 7 bases and V 4 bases, and 4 bases lay outside the gene matches. Germline V gene lookup returns CDR1 DFQATT and CDR2 SNEGSKA (reference sequence).

This clonotype was detected many times. This sequence joins TRBV20-1 and TRBJ2-1; unclear D gene. CDR3 size: 18 residues. CDR1 and CDR2 from the germline V gene are DFQATT and SNEGSKA (reference sequence). Between the trimmed V and J ends, which lost 0 bases and 5 bases, there was a span of 23 bases. The CDR3 DNA follows: TGCAGTGCTAGAGATTATGCGGAACGGGCCGGAAGGGACAATGAGCAGTTCTTC. Amino acid sequence: CSARDYAERAGRDNEQFF.